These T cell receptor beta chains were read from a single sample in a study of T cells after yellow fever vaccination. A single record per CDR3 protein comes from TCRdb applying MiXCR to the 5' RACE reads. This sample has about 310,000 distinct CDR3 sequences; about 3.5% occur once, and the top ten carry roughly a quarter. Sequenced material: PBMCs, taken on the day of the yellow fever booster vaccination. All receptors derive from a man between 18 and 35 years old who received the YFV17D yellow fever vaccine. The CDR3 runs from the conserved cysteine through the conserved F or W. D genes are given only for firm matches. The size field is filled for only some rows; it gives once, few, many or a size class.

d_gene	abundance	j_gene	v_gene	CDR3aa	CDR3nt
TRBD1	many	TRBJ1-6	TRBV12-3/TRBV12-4	CASSLDREASPLHF	TGTGCCAGCAGTTTGGACAGGGAGGCTTCACCCCTCCACTTT
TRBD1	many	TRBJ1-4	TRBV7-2	CASSLVGTGGEKLFF	TGTGCCAGCAGCTTAGTGGGGACAGGGGGAGAAAAACTGTTTTTT
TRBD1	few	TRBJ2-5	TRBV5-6	CASSLGSGGRETQYF	TGTGCCAGCAGCTTGGGGTCAGGGGGAAGGGAGACCCAGTACTTC
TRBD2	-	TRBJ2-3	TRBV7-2	CASSFRRGGPDTQYF	TGTGCCAGCAGCTTCCGGCGGGGGGGCCCAGATACGCAGTATTTT
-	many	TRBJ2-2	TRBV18	CASSPLQGNTGELFF	TGTGCCAGCTCACCACTACAGGGAAACACCGGGGAGCTGTTTTTT
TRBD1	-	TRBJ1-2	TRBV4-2	CASSNPGQGSNYGYTF	TGTGCCAGCAGCAACCCGGGACAGGGGTCTAACTATGGCTACACCTTC
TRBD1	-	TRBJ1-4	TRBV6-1	CASSEGTGSNEKLFF	TGTGCCAGCAGTGAAGGGACAGGGAGTAATGAAAAACTGTTTTTT
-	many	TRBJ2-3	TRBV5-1	CASNSFQGSTDTQYF	TGCGCCAGCAACTCCTTTCAAGGGAGCACAGATACGCAGTATTTT
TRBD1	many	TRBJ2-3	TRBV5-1	CASSQGTVTDTQYF	TGCGCCAGCAGCCAAGGGACAGTAACAGATACGCAGTATTTT
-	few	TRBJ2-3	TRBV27	CASSLLNFHRDGYTDTQYF	TGTGCCAGCAGTTTGCTCAATTTCCATCGGGACGGCTACACAGATACGCAGTATTTT
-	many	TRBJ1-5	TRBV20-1	CSAREYGQPQHF	TGCAGTGCTAGAGAATATGGTCAGCCCCAGCATTTT
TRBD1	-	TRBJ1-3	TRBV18	CASSPGQWYSGNTIYF	TGTGCCAGCTCCCCGGGACAGTGGTACTCTGGAAACACCATATATTTT
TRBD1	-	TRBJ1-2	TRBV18	CASSPDRAGGYTF	TGTGCCAGCTCACCTGACAGGGCAGGAGGCTACACCTTC
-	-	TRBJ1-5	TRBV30	CAWSPSNQPQHF	TGTGCCTGGAGTCCAAGCAATCAGCCCCAGCATTTT
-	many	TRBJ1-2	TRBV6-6	CASRGVITDGYTF	TGTGCCAGCAGGGGGGTTATTACGGATGGCTACACCTTC
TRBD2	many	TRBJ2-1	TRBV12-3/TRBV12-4	CASSPTSEQFF	TGTGCCAGCAGTCCGACTAGCGAGCAGTTCTTC
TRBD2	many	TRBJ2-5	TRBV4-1	CASSRPWTSGGFQETQYF	TGCGCCAGCAGCCGCCCCTGGACTAGCGGGGGGTTCCAAGAGACCCAGTACTTC
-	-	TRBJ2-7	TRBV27	CASSLNPLYEQYF	TGTGCCAGCAGTTTAAACCCTCTCTACGAGCAGTACTTC
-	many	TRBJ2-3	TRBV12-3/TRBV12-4	CATSLSWDTQYF	TGTGCCACCTCCTTATCCTGGGATACGCAGTATTTT
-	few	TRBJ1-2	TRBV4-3	CASSQAVAAAGDISYGYTF	TGCGCCAGCAGCCAAGCAGTGGCCGCCGCAGGGGACATATCCTATGGCTACACCTTC
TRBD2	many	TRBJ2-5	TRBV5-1	CASSFGGYQETQYF	TGCGCCAGCAGCTTCGGGGGGTACCAAGAGACCCAGTACTTC
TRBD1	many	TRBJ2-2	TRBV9	CASSADRGTGELFF	TGTGCCAGCAGCGCAGACAGGGGGACCGGGGAGCTGTTTTTT